This TCR beta chain was captured in a study of CD8 T cells in ankylosing spondylitis. The study, taken as a whole, reports: The study looked at matched synovial fluid samples from ankylosing spondylitis patients. Disease-linked clones were reported to be significantly enriched there. CD8+ disease-linked clones were present at relatively low frequencies in blood.

Remarks on this clonotype: The antigen remains undetermined.

Libraries of TCR beta came from quantitative 5'-RACE with molecular barcodes. One entry per CDR3 protein results from TCRdb running MiXCR on the 5' RACE reads. The sample holds about 250,000 distinct CDR3 sequences, 24% seen once. The CDR3 runs to 15 residues. Germline V CDR1 and CDR2: KGHSH, LQKENI. V was pared by 1 base and J by 7 bases, with 14 bases between. The chain recombines TRBV18 with TRBJ2-1; the D gene could be TRBD1 or TRBD2 (5 bases each). The specimen was blood, either unsorted or a sorted T cell fraction (not recorded which). The TCR comes from a male donor with ankylosing spondylitis or in good health (not recorded which). The CDR3 spells CASSPLGTGWNEQFF. CDR3 nucleotide sequence: TGTGCCAGCTCACCACTCGGGACCGGGTGGAATGAGCAGTTCTTC.